This T cell receptor (beta chain) was captured by sequencing in a study of OX40 agonist ivuxolimab in advanced cancers. Study at large: The dose-escalation group included hepatocellular carcinoma, melanoma, renal cell carcinoma and head and neck cancer. People who had prior anti-PD-1, anti-PD-L1 or anti-CTLA-4 therapy could take part, and roughly 44% had some. Findings and caveats of the study: At 0.1-3.0 mg/kg, partial responders had clonal expansion among the lowest observed. In a subset of nonresponders, normalized T-cell clonal expansion was also low.

Method: immunoSEQ multiplex PCR; TCRdb's copy keeps in-frame clones and lacks some. The sample yields 65,000 to 80,000 clones, approximately 84% seen once. For this clone: Its antigen is unknown.

CDR1 is MGHRA, CDR2 YSYEKL, per germline. V shed 0 bases and J 6 bases; nucleotides not matched to a gene: 8. This CDR3 has 16 amino acids. This specimen consisted of CD4+ or CD8+ T cells sorted from blood, obtained in a trial of the OX40 agonist ivuxolimab. This chain connects TRBV4-1 to TRBJ1-5; 7 nucleotides line up with TRBD1. The sequence was collected from an adult with an advanced solid tumor such as melanoma, head and neck, liver or kidney cancer. In DNA form, the CDR3 reads TGCGCCAGCAGCCAAGATGCAGAAGGGGGCGGTCAGCCCCAGCATTTT. Its protein product is CASSQDAEGGGQPQHF.